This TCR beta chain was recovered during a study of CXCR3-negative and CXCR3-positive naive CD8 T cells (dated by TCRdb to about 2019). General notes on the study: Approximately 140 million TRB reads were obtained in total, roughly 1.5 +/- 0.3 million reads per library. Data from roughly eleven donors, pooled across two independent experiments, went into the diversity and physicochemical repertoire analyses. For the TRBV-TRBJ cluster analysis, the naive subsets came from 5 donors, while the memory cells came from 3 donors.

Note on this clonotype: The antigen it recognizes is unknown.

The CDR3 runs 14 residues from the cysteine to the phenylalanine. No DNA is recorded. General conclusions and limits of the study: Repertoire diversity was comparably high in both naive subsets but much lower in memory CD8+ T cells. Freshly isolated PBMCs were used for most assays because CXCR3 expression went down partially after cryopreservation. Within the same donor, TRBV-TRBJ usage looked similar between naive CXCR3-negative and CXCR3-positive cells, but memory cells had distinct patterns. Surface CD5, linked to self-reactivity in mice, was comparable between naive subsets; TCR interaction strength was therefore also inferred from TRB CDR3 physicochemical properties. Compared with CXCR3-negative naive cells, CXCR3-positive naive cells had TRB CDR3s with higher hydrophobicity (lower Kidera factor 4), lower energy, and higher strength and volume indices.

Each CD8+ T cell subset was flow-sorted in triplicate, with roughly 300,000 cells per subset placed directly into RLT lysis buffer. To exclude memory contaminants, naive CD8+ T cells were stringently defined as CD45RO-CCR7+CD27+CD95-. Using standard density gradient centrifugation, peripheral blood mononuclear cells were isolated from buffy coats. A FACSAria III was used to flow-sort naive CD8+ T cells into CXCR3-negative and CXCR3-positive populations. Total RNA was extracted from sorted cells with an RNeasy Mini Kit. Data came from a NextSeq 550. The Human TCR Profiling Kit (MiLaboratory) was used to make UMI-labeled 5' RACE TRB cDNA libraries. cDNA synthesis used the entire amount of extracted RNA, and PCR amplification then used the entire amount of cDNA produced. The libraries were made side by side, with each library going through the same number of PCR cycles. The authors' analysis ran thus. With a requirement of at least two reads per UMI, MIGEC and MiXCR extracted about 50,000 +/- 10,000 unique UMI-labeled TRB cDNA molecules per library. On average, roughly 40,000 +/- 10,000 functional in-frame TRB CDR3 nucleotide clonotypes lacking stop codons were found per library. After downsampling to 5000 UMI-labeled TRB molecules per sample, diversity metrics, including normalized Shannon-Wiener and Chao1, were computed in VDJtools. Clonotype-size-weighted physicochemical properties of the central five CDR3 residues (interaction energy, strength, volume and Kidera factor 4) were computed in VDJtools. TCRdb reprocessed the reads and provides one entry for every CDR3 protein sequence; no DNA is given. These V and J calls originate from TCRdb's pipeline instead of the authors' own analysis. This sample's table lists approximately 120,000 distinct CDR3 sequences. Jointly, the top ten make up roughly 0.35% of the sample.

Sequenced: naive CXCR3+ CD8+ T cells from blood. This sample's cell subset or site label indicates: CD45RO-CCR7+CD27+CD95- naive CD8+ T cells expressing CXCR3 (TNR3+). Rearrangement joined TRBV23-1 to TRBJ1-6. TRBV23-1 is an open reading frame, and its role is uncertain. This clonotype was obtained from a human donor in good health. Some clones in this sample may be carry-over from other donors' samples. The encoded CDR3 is CASSQSPEGSPLHF.